Below are 13 T cell receptor beta chains sequenced from a single sample in a study of cytomegalovirus exposure and HLA in healthy donors. PCR used 60 Vbeta primers and 13 Jbeta primers. The protocol was immunoSEQ multiplex PCR, while the TCRdb copy is restricted to in-frame clones and leaves out a portion. The sample shows about 200,000 clones, over 75% of them seen only once. Sequencing input: PBMCs. The receptor set was obtained from a woman in her forties or fifties in good health and CMV-seronegative.

This rearrangement joins TRBV27 to TRBJ2-1; 10 nucleotides match TRBD2. The germline V gene has CDR1 MNHEY and CDR2 SMNVEV (reference sequence). V dropped 7 bases and J dropped 7; count of bases not matched to a gene: 10. The CDR3 consists of 15 residues. CDR3 sequence: CASTPGTSVGNEQFF. DNA of the CDR3: TGTGCCAGCACCCCTGGGACTAGCGTTGGGAATGAGCAGTTCTTC.

The chain combines TRBV27 with TRBJ1-1; D is perhaps TRBD1 (5 bases). Trimming removed 6 bases from V and 0 bases from J, with 11 bases in between. Germline CDR1 is MNHEY and CDR2 is SMNVEV (reference sequence). There are 14 residues in the CDR3. The CDR3 DNA reads as TGTGCCAGCAGACAGGTTATGATGAACACTGAAGCTTTCTTT. Its translation is CASRQVMMNTEAFF.

The gene calls are TRBV7-9 and TRBJ1-2; D is ambiguous. The V gene lost 1 base and the J gene lost 4 bases, with 10 bases spanning the gap. Germline V gene lookup returns CDR1 SEHNR and CDR2 FQNEAQ (reference sequence). The CDR3 covers 14 residues. The CDR3 is CASSLEEVSYGYTF. The CDR3 coding sequence is TGTGCCAGCAGCTTAGAGGAGGTCTCCTATGGCTACACCTTC.

The CDR3 loop reads CASAPGGTGRSVAPRGQYF. The CDR3 DNA reads as TGTGCCAGCGCCCCGGGCGGGACAGGCCGTTCGGTCGCGCCCCGCGGGCAGTACTTC. The chain couples TRBV11-3 to TRBJ2-7; 8 nucleotides line up with TRBD1. V was clipped by 8 bases and J by 9 bases; unmatched bases: 30. CDR3 length equals 19 residues. Germline CDR1 is SGHNT and CDR2 is YENEEA.

The gene calls are TRBV5-1 and TRBJ1-2; no clear D gene. Germline V lookup: CDR1 SGHRS, CDR2 YFSETQ. V was cut by 0 bases and J by 6 bases, with 9 bases left in between. This CDR3 spans 13 amino acids. CDR3 loop: CASSLDGVDGYTF. The CDR3 DNA sequence: TGCGCCAGCAGCTTGGACGGGGTTGATGGCTACACCTTC.

As regards this clone: Relative to the germline gene, one junction end is altered; a read error may explain this. This chain links TRBV27 with TRBJ1-4; 7 nucleotides match TRBD1. The CDR3 loop spans 15 amino acids. Looked up from germline, CDR1 is MNHEY and CDR2 is SMNVEV (reference sequence). The CDR3 loop is CASRHSGTVEEKLLF. The DNA for the CDR3 is TGTGCCAGCAGACACTCCGGGACAGTGGAAGAAAAACTGCTTTTT.

The chain recombines TRBV7-8 with TRBJ2-1; D unclear. CDR1 is SGHVS and CDR2 is FQNEAQ in the germline V gene. The CDR3 consists of 18 residues. With 3 bases removed from V and 0 bases from J, the gap between germline ends came to 18 bases. The CDR3 here is CASSFSPELPSSYNEQFF. CDR3 DNA sequence: TGTGCCAGCAGCTTTTCCCCGGAGCTCCCCAGCTCCTACAATGAGCAGTTCTTC.

This clone has only a few counts. The chain uses TRBV6-6 and TRBJ2-7, with 13 nucleotides matching TRBD2. The V gene end was trimmed by 2 bases and the J gene end by 6 bases; junction bases not matched to a gene: 4. CDR1 MNHNY and CDR2 SVGAGI come from the germline V gene (reference sequence). The CDR3 runs 15 residues. CDR3 residues: CASSYGGTSGTEQYF. The DNA of the CDR3 is TGTGCCAGCAGTTACGGTGGGACTAGCGGGACCGAGCAGTACTTC.

This chain uses TRBV5-8 with TRBJ1-5; D not resolved. CDR3 length: 15 residues. V gave up 2 bases and J gave up 6 bases, with 15 bases separating them. Germline V gene lookup returns CDR1 SGHTS and CDR2 YDEGEE. The CDR3 bases are TGTGCCAGCAGCTTTACGTTCGATGGGCGTCAGCCCCAGCATTTT. It is translated as CASSFTFDGRQPQHF.

The chain employs TRBV5-1 and TRBJ1-6; D call uncertain. The CDR3 has 13 amino acids. Trimming removed 4 bases from V and 10 bases from J, with 12 bases in between. In germline, CDR1 is SGHRS, CDR2 YFSETQ. The CDR3 DNA is TGCGCCAGCAGCGGAGTCGGTGGATCACCCCTCCACTTT. Its translation: CASSGVGGSPLHF.

V gene TRBV9 combines with J gene TRBJ2-2; the match to TRBD1 covers 11 bases. Germline values: CDR1 SGDLS, CDR2 YYNGEE. This CDR3 comprises 16 residues. Germline trimming cut 4 bases from V and 6 bases from J; bases unmatched to any gene: 8. The CDR3 sequence: CASSPRDRGFAGELFF. In DNA form, the CDR3 reads TGTGCCAGCAGCCCCCGGGACAGGGGGTTCGCCGGGGAGCTGTTTTTT.

The CDR3 is CASRDGQAVSTDTQYF. The CDR3 coding sequence is TGTGCCAGCCGGGACGGACAGGCGGTGAGCACAGATACGCAGTATTTT. This sequence joins TRBV27 and TRBJ2-3; 7 bases align to TRBD1. The CDR3 extends over 16 amino acids. Trimming at V came to 8 bases and at J to 0 bases, leaving 11 bases not matched to a gene. Germline V gene sequence: CDR1 MNHEY, CDR2 SMNVEV (reference sequence).

The gene calls are TRBV6-1 and TRBJ2-5; maybe TRBD1 (6 bases). V lost 4 bases and J lost 3, with 9 bases in between. CDR1 and CDR2 (germline): MNHNS, SASEGT. This CDR3 has 13 amino acids. The CDR3 reads CASSVGDKETQYF. The CDR3 DNA is TGTGCCAGCAGTGTAGGGGACAAAGAGACCCAGTACTTC.